Listed below are T cell receptor beta chains from one sample, sequenced in a study of shared clonotypes between healthy human individuals. This table comes from immunoSEQ multiplex PCR, and its TCRdb copy is limited to in-frame clones, with some not included. The sample lists about 480,000 clones, approximately 79% occurring once. Sequencing was carried out using PBMCs. Receptor source: a woman in her forties in good health. Some clones in this sample may be carry-over from other donors' samples. Each CDR3 is given with its conserved first and last residue. D genes are given only for firm matches. Where a row states a size, it is once, few, many or the class of an expanded clone; other rows omit it.

d_gene	v_gene	abundance	j_gene	CDR3aa	CDR3nt
-	TRBV10-3	-	TRBJ1-3	CAISGDSLSSGNTIYF	TGTGCCATCAGTGGCGACAGTTTAAGCTCTGGAAACACCATATATTTT
TRBD2	TRBV7-9	few	TRBJ2-7	CAIIKGGDEQYF	TGTGCCATCATTAAGGGAGGGGACGAGCAGTACTTC
-	TRBV4-1	-	TRBJ2-1	CASSEQGTLEQFF	TGCGCCAGCTCGGAACAAGGGACTTTAGAGCAGTTCTTC
TRBD1	TRBV5-1	-	TRBJ1-3	CASSPTGVGNTIYF	TGCGCCAGCAGCCCTACAGGGGTCGGAAACACCATATATTTT
TRBD1	TRBV6-5	-	TRBJ1-3	CASSYRDSSGNTIYF	TGTGCCAGCAGTTACCGGGACAGCTCTGGAAACACCATATATTTT
-	TRBV9	-	TRBJ2-7	CASSPRTASSEQYF	TGTGCCAGCAGCCCCCGGACTGCCTCCTCCGAGCAGTACTTC
TRBD2	TRBV5-1	few	TRBJ2-7	CASSLVPSGTQYEQYF	TGCGCCAGCAGCTTAGTTCCTAGCGGGACTCAGTACGAGCAGTACTTC
TRBD2	TRBV2	-	TRBJ2-7	CASSGGTSGRHEQYF	TGTGCCAGCAGTGGAGGGACTAGCGGGAGACACGAGCAGTACTTC
-	TRBV5-4	many	TRBJ1-2	CASSPGRAWGYTF	TGTGCCAGCAGCCCGGGCAGGGCATGGGGCTACACCTTC
-	TRBV5-6	-	TRBJ2-7	CASSTGAKLYEQYF	TGTGCCAGCAGCACCGGGGCCAAACTCTACGAGCAGTACTTC
TRBD2	TRBV13	-	TRBJ2-5	CASSLGGTSGQETQYF	TGTGCCAGCAGCTTAGGAGGGACTAGCGGACAAGAGACCCAGTACTTC
-	TRBV30	-	TRBJ2-1	CAWSLLWDQLNNEQFF	TGTGCCTGGAGTTTATTATGGGACCAATTGAACAATGAGCAGTTCTTC
TRBD1	TRBV30	-	TRBJ1-2	CAWSLKGTGDIYGYTF	TGTGCCTGGAGTCTGAAAGGGACAGGGGACATCTATGGCTACACCTTC
-	TRBV2	-	TRBJ2-7	CASSVPGTGEQYF	TGTGCCAGCAGTGTGCCAGGGACGGGCGAGCAGTACTTC